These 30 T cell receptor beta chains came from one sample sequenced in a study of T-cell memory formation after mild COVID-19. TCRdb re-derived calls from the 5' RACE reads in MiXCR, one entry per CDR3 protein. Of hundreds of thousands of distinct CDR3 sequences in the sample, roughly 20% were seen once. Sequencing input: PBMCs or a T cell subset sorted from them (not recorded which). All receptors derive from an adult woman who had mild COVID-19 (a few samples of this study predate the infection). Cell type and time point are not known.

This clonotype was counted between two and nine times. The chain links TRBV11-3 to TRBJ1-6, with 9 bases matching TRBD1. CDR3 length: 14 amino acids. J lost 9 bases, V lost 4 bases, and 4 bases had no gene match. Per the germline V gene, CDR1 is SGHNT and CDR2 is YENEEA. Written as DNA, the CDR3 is TGTGCCAGCAGCTCCGGGACAGGGAGTTCACCCCTCCACTTT. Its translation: CASSSGTGSSPLHF. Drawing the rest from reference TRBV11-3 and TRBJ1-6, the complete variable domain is EAGVVQSPRYKIIEKKQPVAFWCNPISGHNTLYWYLQNLGQGPELLIRYENEEAVDDSQLPKDRFSAERLKGVDSTLKIQPAELGDSAVYLCASSSGTGSSPLHFGNGTRLTVT.

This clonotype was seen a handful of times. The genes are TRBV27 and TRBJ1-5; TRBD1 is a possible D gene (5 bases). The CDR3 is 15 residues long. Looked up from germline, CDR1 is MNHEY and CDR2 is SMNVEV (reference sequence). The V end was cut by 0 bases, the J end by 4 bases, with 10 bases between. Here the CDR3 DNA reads TGTGCCAGCAGTTTATCGACAGAAGGGAATCAGCCCCAGCATTTT. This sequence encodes CASSLSTEGNQPQHF.

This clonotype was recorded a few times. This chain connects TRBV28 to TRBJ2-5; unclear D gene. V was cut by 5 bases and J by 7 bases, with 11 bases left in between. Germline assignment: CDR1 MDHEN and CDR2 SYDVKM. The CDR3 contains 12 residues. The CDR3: CASSPYTATQYF. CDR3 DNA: TGTGCCAGCAGTCCCTACACCGCGACCCAGTACTTC.

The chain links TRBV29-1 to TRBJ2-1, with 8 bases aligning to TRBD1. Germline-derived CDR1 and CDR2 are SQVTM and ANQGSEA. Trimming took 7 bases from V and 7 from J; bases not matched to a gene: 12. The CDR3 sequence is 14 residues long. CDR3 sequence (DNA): TGCAGCGCCAGAGGGGCAGGGGGCAAGAATGAGCAGTTCTTC. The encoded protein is CSARGAGGKNEQFF.

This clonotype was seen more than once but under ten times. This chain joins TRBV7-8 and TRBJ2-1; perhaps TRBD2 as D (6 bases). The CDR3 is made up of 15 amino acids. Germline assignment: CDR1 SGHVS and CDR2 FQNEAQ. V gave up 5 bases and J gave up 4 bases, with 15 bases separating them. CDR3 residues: CASSPKGGIYNEQFF. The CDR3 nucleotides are TGTGCCAGCAGCCCCAAAGGCGGGATTTACAATGAGCAGTTCTTC.

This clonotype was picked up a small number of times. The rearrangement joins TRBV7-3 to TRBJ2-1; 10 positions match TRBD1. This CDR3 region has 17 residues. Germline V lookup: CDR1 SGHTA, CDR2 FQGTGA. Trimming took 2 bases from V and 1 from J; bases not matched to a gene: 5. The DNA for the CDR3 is TGTGCCAGCAGCTTAGCGGGGGGACAGGGGTCCTACAATGAGCAGTTCTTC. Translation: CASSLAGGQGSYNEQFF. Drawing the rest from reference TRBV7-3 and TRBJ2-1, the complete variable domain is GAGVSQTPSNKVTEKGKYVELRCDPISGHTALYWYRQSLGQGPEFLIYFQGTGAADDSGLPNDRFFAVRPEGSVSTLKIQRTERGDSAVYLCASSLAGGQGSYNEQFFGPGTRLTVL.

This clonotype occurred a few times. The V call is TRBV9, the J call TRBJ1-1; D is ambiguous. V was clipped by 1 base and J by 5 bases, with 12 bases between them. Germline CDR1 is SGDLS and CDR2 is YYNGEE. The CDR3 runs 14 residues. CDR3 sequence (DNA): TGTGCCAGCAGCGTAACGAGGGTTAGTACTGAAGCTTTCTTT. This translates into CASSVTRVSTEAFF.

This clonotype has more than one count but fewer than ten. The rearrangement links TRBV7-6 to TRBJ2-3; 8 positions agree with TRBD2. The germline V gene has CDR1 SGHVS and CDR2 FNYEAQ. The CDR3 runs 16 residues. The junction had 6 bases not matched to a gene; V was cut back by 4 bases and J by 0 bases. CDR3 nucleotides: TGTGCCAGCAGCTACTTACCTAGCGGGAGCACAGATACGCAGTATTTT. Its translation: CASSYLPSGSTDTQYF.

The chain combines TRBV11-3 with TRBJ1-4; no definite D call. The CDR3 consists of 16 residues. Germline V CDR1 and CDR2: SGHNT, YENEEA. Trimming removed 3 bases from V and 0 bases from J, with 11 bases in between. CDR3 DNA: TGTGCCAGCAGCTTCGGGCAGCGTGCAACTAATGAAAAACTGTTTTTT. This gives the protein CASSFGQRATNEKLFF.

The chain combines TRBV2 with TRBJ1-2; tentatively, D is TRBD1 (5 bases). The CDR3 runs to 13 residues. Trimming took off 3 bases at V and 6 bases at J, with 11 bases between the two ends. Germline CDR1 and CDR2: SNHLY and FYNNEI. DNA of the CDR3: TGTGCCAGCAGTGAGGCGACAGCGGATGGCTACACCTTC. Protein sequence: CASSEATADGYTF.

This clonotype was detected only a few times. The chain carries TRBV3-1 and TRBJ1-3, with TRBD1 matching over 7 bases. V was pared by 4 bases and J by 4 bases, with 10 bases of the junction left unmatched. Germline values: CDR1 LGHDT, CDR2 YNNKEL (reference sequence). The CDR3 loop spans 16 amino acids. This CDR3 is CASSLGTAPLGNTIYF. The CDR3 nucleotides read TGTGCCAGCAGCCTTGGGACAGCACCCTTGGGAAACACCATATATTTT.

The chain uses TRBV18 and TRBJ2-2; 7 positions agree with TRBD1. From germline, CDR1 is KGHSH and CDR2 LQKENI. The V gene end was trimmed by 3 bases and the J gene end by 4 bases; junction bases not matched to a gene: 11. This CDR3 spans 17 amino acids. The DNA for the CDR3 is TGTGCCAGCTCACCGCTTGACAGGGTTCGGTTCACCGGGGAGCTGTTTTTT. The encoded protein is CASSPLDRVRFTGELFF.

The CDR3 DNA sequence: TGTGCCAGCAGCCCACACGGCGGGCAGGGCTCCTACGAGCAGTACTTC. Translating gives CASSPHGGQGSYEQYF. The chain carries TRBV3-1 and TRBJ2-7; D possibly matches TRBD1 or TRBD2 (5 bases each). The germline V gene encodes CDR1 LGHDT and CDR2 YNNKEL (reference sequence). Trimming left V 4 bases short and J 0 bases short, with 16 bases between. The CDR3 length is 16 residues.

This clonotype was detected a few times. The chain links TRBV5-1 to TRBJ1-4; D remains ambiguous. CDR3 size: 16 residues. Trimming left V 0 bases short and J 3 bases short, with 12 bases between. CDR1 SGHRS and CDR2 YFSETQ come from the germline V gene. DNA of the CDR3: TGCGCCAGCAGCTTGGATGGCGGGCGGTCTAATGAAAAACTGTTTTTT. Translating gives CASSLDGGRSNEKLFF.

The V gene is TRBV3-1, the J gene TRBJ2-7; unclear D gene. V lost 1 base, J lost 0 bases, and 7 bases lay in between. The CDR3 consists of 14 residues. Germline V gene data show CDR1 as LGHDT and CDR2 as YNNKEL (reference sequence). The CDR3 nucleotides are TGTGCCAGCAGCCAAGTGACACCCTCCTACGAGCAGTACTTC. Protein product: CASSQVTPSYEQYF.

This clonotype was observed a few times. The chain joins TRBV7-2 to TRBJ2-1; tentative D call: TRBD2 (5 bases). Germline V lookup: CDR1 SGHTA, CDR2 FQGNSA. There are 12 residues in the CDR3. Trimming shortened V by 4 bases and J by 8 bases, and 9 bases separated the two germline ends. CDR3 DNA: TGTGCCAGCAGCTCCTGGACTGATGAGCAGTTCTTC. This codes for CASSSWTDEQFF.

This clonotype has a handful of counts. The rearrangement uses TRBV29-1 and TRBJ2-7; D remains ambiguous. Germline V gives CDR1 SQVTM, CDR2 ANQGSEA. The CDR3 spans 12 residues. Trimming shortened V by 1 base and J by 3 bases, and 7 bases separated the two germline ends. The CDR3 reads CSVEGSGYEQYF. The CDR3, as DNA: TGCAGCGTTGAAGGAAGTGGCTACGAGCAGTACTTC.

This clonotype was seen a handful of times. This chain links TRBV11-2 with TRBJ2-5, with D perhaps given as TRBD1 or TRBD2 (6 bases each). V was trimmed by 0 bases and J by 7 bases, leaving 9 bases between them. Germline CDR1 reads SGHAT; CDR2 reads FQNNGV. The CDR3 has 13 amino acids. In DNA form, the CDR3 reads TGTGCCAGCAGCTTAGACAGGGGAGGGACCCAGTACTTC. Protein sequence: CASSLDRGGTQYF.

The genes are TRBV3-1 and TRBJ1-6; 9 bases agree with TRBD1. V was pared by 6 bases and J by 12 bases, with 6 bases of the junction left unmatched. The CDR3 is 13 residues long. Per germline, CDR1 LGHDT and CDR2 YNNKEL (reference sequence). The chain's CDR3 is CASRGGQGEPLHF. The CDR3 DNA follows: TGTGCCAGCAGAGGGGGACAGGGCGAACCCCTCCACTTT.

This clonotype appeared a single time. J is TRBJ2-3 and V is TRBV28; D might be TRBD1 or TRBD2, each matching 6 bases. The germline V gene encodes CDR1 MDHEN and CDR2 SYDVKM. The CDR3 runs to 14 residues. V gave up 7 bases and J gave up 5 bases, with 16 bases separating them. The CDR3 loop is CASTPGGPLDTQYF. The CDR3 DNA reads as TGTGCCAGCACCCCTGGGGGGCCTTTAGATACGCAGTATTTT.

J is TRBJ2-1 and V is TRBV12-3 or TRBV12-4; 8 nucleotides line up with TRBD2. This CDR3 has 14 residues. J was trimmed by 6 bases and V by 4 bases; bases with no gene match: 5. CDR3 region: CASSYSGSINEQFF. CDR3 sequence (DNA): TGTGCCAGCAGTTACAGCGGGAGTATCAATGAGCAGTTCTTC.

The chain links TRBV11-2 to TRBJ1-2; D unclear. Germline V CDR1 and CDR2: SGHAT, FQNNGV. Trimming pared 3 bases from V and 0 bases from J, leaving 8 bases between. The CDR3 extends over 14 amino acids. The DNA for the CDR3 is TGTGCCAGCAGCTTGGAACGGACTAACTATGGCTACACCTTC. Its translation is CASSLERTNYGYTF.

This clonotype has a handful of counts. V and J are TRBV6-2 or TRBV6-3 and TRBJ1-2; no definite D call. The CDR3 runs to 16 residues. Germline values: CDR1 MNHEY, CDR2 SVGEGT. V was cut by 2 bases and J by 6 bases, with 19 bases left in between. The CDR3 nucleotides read TGTGCCAGCAGTTACGGTTCCGGGAGAAGTGTGAATGGCTACACCTTC. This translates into CASSYGSGRSVNGYTF.

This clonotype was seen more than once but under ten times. The CDR3 spells CASSIGLNQETQYF. The CDR3 bases are TGTGCCAGCAGCATCGGACTTAATCAAGAGACCCAGTACTTC. The rearrangement uses TRBV7-7 and TRBJ2-5; D perhaps matches TRBD2 (5 bases). Germline-derived CDR1 and CDR2 are SSHAT and FNYEAQ (reference sequence). CDR3 size: 14 residues. Between the trimmed V and J ends, which lost 5 bases and 2 bases, there was a span of 12 bases.

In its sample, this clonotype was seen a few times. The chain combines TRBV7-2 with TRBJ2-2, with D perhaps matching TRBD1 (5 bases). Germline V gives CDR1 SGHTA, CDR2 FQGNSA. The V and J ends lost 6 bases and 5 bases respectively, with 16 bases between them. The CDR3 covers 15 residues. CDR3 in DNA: TGTGCCAGCAGACCTGCAGGGATGAGTACCGGGGAGCTGTTTTTT. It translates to CASRPAGMSTGELFF.

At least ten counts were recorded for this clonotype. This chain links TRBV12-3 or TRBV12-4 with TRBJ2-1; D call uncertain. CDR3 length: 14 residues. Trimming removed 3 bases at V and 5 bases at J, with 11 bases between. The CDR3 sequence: CASSLGGNHNEQFF. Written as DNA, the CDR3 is TGTGCCAGCAGTTTGGGTGGAAACCACAATGAGCAGTTCTTC.

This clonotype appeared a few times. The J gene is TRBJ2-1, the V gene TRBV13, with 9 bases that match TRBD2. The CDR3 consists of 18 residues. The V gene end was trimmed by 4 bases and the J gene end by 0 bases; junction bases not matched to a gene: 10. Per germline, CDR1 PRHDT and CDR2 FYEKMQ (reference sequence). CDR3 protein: CASSSTKLAGLSYNEQFF. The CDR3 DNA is TGTGCCAGCAGCTCAACAAAGCTAGCGGGACTCTCCTACAATGAGCAGTTCTTC.

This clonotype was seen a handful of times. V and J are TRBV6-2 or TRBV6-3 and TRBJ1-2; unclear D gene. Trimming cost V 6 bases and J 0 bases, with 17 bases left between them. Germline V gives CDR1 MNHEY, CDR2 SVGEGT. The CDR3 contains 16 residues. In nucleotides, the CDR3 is TGTGCCAGCAGAAACTTACGGACGGCGTCTAACTATGGCTACACCTTC. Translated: CASRNLRTASNYGYTF.

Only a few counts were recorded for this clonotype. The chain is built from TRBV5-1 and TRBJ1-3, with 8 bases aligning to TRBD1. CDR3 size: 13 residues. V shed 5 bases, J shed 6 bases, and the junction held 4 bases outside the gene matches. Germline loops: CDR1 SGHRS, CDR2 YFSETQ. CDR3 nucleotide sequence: TGCGCCAGCAGTGTGACAGGGGAAAACACCATATATTTT. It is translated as CASSVTGENTIYF.

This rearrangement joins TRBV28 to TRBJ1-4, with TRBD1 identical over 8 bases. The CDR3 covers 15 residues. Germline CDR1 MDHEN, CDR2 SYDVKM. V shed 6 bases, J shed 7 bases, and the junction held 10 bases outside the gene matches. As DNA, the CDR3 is TGTGCCAGCAGCCAAATAGGACAGGGATCTGAAAAACTGTTTTTT. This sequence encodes CASSQIGQGSEKLFF.